Included here is one T cell receptor beta chain sequence, with context. These data are taken from a study of blood T cell repertoires in COVID-19. Trimming at V came to 4 bases and at J to 1 base, leaving 0 bases not matched to a gene. Germline CDR1 and CDR2: SGHTS and YDEGEE. The CDR3 is 14 residues long. Sequenced by immunoSEQ multiplex PCR; TCRdb stores in-frame clones only, minus some. The table has 95,000 to 150,000 clones, more than 75% seen once. Sequences were obtained from peripheral blood. The J gene is TRBJ2-5, the V gene TRBV5-8; 11 positions agree with TRBD1. The sequence derives from a man aged 45-60 years with acute or convalescent COVID-19. The CDR3 coding sequence is TGTGCCAGCAGCGGGACAGGGGGCCAAGAGACCCAGTACTTC. Translation gives CASSGTGGQETQYF.